These T cell receptor beta chains were read from a single sample in a study of CXCR3-negative and CXCR3-positive naive CD8 T cells. TCRdb reprocessed the 5' RACE reads, with one entry per CDR3 protein and no DNA. The record lists around 50,000 distinct CDR3 sequences, of which the ten most abundant hold 20% to 30%. The sample was memory CD8+ T cells from blood. Receptor source: a human donor in good health. Some clones in this sample may be carry-over from other donors' samples. CDR3s include the opening cysteine and the closing phenylalanine or tryptophan. Fields, in order: J gene, V gene, CDR3 protein.

>TRBJ1-5|TRBV19
CASGEGEHQPQHF
>TRBJ2-3|TRBV20-1
CSARDPGTDTQYF
>TRBJ1-2|TRBV4-1
CASSQEEGQGYGYTF
>TRBJ1-2|TRBV29-1
CSVLGTGGLYGYTF
>TRBJ2-3|TRBV5-4
CASSSGLAGADTQYF
>TRBJ2-7|TRBV28
CASSYPPGQRTYEQYF
>TRBJ2-5|TRBV7-2
CASSPRQQWGETQYF
>TRBJ2-2|TRBV4-2
CASSPTAGFNTGELFF
>TRBJ1-2|TRBV7-3
CASTKKTYGLGYTF
>TRBJ2-7|TRBV15
CATSIRTGAATPYEQYF
>TRBJ2-7|TRBV14
CASSQERELASSYEQYF
>TRBJ1-6|TRBV20-1
CSVRAGEESSPLHF
>TRBJ2-3|TRBV30
CAWSVRSGLAYTDTQYF
>TRBJ2-7|TRBV14
CASSQDQGLVPYEQYF
>TRBJ2-1|TRBV11-2
CASSAQNREGFEQFF
>TRBJ2-1|TRBV29-1
CSALKGGYNEQFF
>TRBJ2-7|TRBV10-3
CAISWTGSSYEQYF
>TRBJ1-1|TRBV4-3
CASSQVKEGDTEAFF
>TRBJ2-3|TRBV28
CATSSGTDTQYF
>TRBJ2-2|TRBV29-1
CSVEDPNTGELFF
>TRBJ2-7|TRBV28
CASSPATSVGYEQYF
>TRBJ2-7|TRBV7-9
CASSPGTRDRQLYEQYF
>TRBJ2-5|TRBV4-3
CASSQESSTGETQYF
>TRBJ1-2|TRBV10-1
CASSEPDRGQGYGYTF
>TRBJ1-1|TRBV5-1
CASSWTGLNTEAFF
>TRBJ2-1|TRBV29-1
CSVEEAPPDEQFF
>TRBJ1-4|TRBV4-3
CASSQDVGGGVEKLFF
>TRBJ2-7|TRBV20-1
CSASTGQNGYEQYF
>TRBJ2-5|TRBV28
CASSLGQGRPQETQYF
>TRBJ2-1|TRBV7-3
CASSLMGGQDNEQFF
>TRBJ2-3|TRBV5-5
CASSFIGLPNTDTQYF
>TRBJ2-1|TRBV29-1
CSAPVPTSGSGDEQFF
>TRBJ2-7|TRBV5-6
CASSFADEQYF
>TRBJ1-5|TRBV20-1
CSARDVGVVSNQPQHF
>TRBJ2-1|TRBV5-1
CASSSALGLAANEQFF
>TRBJ1-6|TRBV6-5
CASRGWTYSPLHF
>TRBJ1-6|TRBV10-2
CASSLTGQRVDNSPLHF
>TRBJ1-1|TRBV29-1
CSARGEWTEAFF
>TRBJ1-1|TRBV20-1
CSARGSGTTTEAFF
>TRBJ2-7|TRBV14
CASSQVGTKAYEQYF
>TRBJ1-2|TRBV9
CASSYQGANYGYTF
>TRBJ2-3|TRBV29-1
CSAAGGLAGFGTDTQYF
>TRBJ2-3|TRBV20-1
CSARDLFSTQDTQYF
>TRBJ2-7|TRBV6-6
CASSSRTTYEQYF
>TRBJ2-7|TRBV10-2
CASSESNEGQTSYEQYF
>TRBJ2-5|TRBV5-4
CASSRPGSYETQYF
>TRBJ1-1|TRBV10-2
CASIDSLNTEAFF
>TRBJ2-1|TRBV6-6
CASSRQGGLDEQFF
>TRBJ1-1|TRBV29-1
CSGTGLNTEAFF
>TRBJ2-3|TRBV6-2/TRBV6-3
CASSLTSGGADTQYF
>TRBJ2-5|TRBV12-3/TRBV12-4
CASTPGGGGQETQYF
>TRBJ2-3|TRBV19
CASSGRGGAADTQYF
>TRBJ2-1|TRBV7-9
CASSPPRRGVDEQFF
>TRBJ1-1|TRBV6-2/TRBV6-3
CASSLDRPGVENTEAFF
>TRBJ2-1|TRBV30
CASQEGDHNEQFF
>TRBJ1-5|TRBV30
CAWNRFSGPKNQPQHF
>TRBJ2-1|TRBV29-1
CSVAGGSGNEQFF
>TRBJ1-1|TRBV12-3/TRBV12-4
CASTLSRGSGTEAFF
>TRBJ2-2|TRBV7-2
CASSPYSGFTGELFF
>TRBJ2-2|TRBV15
CATSSLDRGGVDTGELFF